The sequence of this T cell receptor beta chain was determined in a study of radiation and T cells in renal cell carcinoma (dated by TCRdb to the early 2020s). Regarding the complete study: The samples were obtained from a clinical trial, where primary renal cell carcinomas were treated with 15 Gy stereotactic body radiation therapy and then removed by nephrectomy 4 weeks afterward. In total, some 50 samples, comprising 26 tumors and approximately 27 peripheral blood samples, were subjected to TCR beta sequencing. Across all 55 or so samples, 4,000,000 or so unique CDR3 nucleotide sequences encoding roughly 2,800,000 unique CDR3 amino acid sequences were identified.

The time point label corresponds to: blood 2 weeks post-SBRT. The sample's treatment or condition, from its label and the paper: 15 Gy SBRT to primary tumor, nephrectomy 4 weeks later. To follow tumor-enriched clonotypes, peripheral blood was collected serially from radiation-treated patients at baseline and again at 2 weeks and 4 weeks after SBRT. All patients had renal cell carcinoma with clear cell pathology. Genomic DNA for TCR sequencing was prepared using the QIAamp DNA Blood Mini Kit (Qiagen). Only samples passing all quality control checks were included in the analyses. A note on this clone: It lacks a known antigen. No base quality values were provided; no much bigger clone lies one nucleotide off.

TCR beta libraries were generated from genomic DNA with the immunoSEQ kit, following the manufacturer's recommendations. To prepare the libraries, a first multiplex PCR with proprietary primers was run, followed by a second PCR that added unique barcodes, and a bead cleanup was done after each round. A positive control reaction and a negative control reaction, both provided in the kit, were run with every batch of samples. The final libraries were assessed on an Agilent 4200 TapeStation D1000 ScreenTape, pooled by volume, and quantified by qPCR. Sequencing ran on an Illumina NextSeq500 with a MidOutput 150-cycle cartridge, using 156 Read1 and 15 Index1 cycles with kit custom primers. The pooled library was loaded at approximately 1 pM with an approximately 20% PhiX control spike-in. The paper's data handling went like this. The vendor-processed data were analyzed in R, and a clonotype was defined as all T cells that share the same CDR3 nucleotide sequence. For clone abundance analyses, frequencies were normalized to the 10,000 most abundant clones per sample. Public T cell clones, which averaged fewer than five per sample, were removed prior to analysis. An abundance difference of at least 32-fold between compartments was the criterion for calling clonotypes tumor-enriched or baseline blood-enriched. A beta-binomial differential abundance model was used to identify clonotypes that expanded or contracted between blood time points. Tumor-blood repertoire similarity was measured with the Baroni-Urbani and Buser coefficient, and group comparisons used two-tailed Wilcoxon tests in R. Drawn from immuneACCESS, this table holds only the in-frame rearrangements with V and J called that TCRdb kept. Clones are partly lost; checked studies trace under half to an unresolved V gene and leave the rest unexplained. That table supplies the V and J calls and clone size; D and trimming were determined from the DNA. This sample lists 100,000 to 150,000 clones; approximately 85% were detected once. The ten biggest clones cover 5% to 6.5% of the sample.

Looking up the germline V gene yields CDR1 SQVTM and CDR2 ANQGSEA. Trimming takes 0 bases from V and 0 bases from J, and the germline ends sit 15 bases apart. Taken from cysteine to phenylalanine, the CDR3 has 17 residues. Only the CDR3 portion is preserved as DNA: 51 bases, with reading frame beginning at the first base. What the study reported, not specific to this receptor: In blood, the top tumor clonotypes increased from baseline to 2 weeks after radiation and then shrank by 4 weeks, which suggests a temporary expansion of tumor-resident clones. Blood repertoire dynamics were not followed beyond 4 weeks after treatment. Because pretreatment tumor biopsies were not available, the study could not determine whether clonotypes were already present within the tumor at baseline. Effects of radiation dose or scheduling on the TCR repertoire could not be addressed with the single-armed trial design.

This clonotype was obtained from a man aged 50-60 years with renal cell carcinoma. The V gene is TRBV29-1 and the J gene is TRBJ2-1, with TRBD2 tentatively as D gene (6 bases match). Material: blood, obtained from a patient whose treatment included radiotherapy and nephrectomy. The bases read TGCAGCGTTGAAGATCCGGGGCGGGGAAGCTCCTACAATGAGCAGTTCTTC. This sequence encodes CSVEDPGRGSSYNEQFF.